The present entry profiles one T cell receptor (beta chain) with its context. This specimen comes from a study of blood T cell repertoires in COVID-19. Method: immunoSEQ multiplex PCR; TCRdb's copy keeps in-frame clones and lacks some. The sample lists roughly 88,000 clones, approximately 90% occurring once. The CDR3 runs to 18 residues. Deletions cut 4 bases from V and 1 base from J, with 18 bases between. The germline V gene encodes CDR1 SGDLS and CDR2 YYNGEE. V gene TRBV9 combines with J gene TRBJ2-6, with TRBD2 as a possible D gene (6 bases). The receptor comes from a woman in her forties or fifties in a cohort sampled during active COVID-19. Sequenced material: peripheral blood. CDR3 in amino acids: CASSPVSGARSGANVLTF. The DNA of the CDR3 is TGTGCCAGCAGCCCGGTTTCGGGAGCAAGGTCTGGGGCCAACGTCCTGACTTTC.